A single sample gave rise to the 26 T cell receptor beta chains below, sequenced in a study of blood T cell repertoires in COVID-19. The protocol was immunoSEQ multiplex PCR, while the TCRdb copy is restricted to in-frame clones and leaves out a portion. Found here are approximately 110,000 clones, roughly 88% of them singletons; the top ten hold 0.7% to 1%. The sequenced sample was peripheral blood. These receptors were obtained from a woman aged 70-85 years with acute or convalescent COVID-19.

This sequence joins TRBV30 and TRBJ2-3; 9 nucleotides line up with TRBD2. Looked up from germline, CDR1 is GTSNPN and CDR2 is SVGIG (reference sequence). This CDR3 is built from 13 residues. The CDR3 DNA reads TGTGCTGTTAGCGGGAGTTGGGCAGATACGCAGTATTTT. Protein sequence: CAVSGSWADTQYF.

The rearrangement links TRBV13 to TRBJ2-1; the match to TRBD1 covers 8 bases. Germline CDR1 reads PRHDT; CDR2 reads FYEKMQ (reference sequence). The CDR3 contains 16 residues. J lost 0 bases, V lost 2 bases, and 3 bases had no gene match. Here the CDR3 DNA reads TGTGCCAGCAGCTTATGGACAGGGAGCTCCTACAATGAGCAGTTCTTC. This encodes CASSLWTGSSYNEQFF.

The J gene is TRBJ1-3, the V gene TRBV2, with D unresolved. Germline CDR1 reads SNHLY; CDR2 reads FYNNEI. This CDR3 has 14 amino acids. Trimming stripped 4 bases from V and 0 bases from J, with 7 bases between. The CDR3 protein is CASSASSSGNTIYF. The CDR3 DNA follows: TGTGCCAGCAGTGCCTCCTCCTCTGGAAACACCATATATTTT.

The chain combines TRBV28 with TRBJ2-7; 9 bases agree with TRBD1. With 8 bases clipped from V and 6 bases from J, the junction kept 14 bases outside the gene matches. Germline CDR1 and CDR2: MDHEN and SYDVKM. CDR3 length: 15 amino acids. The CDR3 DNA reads TGTGCCAGCGAGCCAGAGGGACAGGGAAGAAGCGAGCAGTACTTC. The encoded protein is CASEPEGQGRSEQYF.

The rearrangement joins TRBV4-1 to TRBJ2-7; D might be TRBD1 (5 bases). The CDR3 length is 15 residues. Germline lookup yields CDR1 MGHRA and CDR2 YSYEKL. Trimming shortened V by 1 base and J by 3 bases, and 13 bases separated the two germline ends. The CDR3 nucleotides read TGCGCCAGCAGCCAAGGGGAAGGGGCTGACTACGAGCAGTACTTC. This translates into CASSQGEGADYEQYF.

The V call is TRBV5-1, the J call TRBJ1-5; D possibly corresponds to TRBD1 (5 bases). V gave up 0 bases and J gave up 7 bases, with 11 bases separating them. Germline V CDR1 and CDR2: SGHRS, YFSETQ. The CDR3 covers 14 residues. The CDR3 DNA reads TGCGCCAGCAGCTTGGCCTTAGGGGAACAGCCCCAGCATTTT. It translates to CASSLALGEQPQHF. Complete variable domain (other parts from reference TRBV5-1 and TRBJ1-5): KAGVTQTPRYLIKTRGQQVTLSCSPISGHRSVSWYQQTPGQGLQFLFEYFSETQRNKGNFPGRFSGRQFSNSRSEMNVSTLELGDSALYLCASSLALGEQPQHFGDGTRLSIL.

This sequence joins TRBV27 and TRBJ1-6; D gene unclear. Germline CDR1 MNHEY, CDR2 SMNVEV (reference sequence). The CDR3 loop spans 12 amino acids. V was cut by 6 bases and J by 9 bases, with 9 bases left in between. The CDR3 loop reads CASSGSGSPLHF. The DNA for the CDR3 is TGTGCCAGCAGCGGGAGCGGTTCACCCCTCCACTTT.

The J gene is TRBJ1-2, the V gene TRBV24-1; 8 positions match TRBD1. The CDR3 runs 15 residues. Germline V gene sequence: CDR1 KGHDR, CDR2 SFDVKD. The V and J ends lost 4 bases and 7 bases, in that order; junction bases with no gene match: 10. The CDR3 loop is CATSESGQGSTGYTF. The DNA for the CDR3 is TGTGCCACCAGTGAGTCCGGACAGGGTTCGACTGGCTACACCTTC.

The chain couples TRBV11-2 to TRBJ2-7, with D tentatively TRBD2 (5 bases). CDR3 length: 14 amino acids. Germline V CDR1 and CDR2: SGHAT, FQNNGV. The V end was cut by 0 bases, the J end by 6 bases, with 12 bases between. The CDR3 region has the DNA TGTGCCAGCAGCTTAGATCGAGGGCCGCGCGAGCAGTACTTC. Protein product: CASSLDRGPREQYF.

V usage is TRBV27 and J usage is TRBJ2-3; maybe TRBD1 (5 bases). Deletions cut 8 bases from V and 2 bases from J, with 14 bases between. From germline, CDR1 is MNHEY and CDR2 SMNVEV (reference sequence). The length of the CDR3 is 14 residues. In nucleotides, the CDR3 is TGTGCCAGCTCCCGAAGGGGCTTCACAGATACGCAGTATTTT. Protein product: CASSRRGFTDTQYF.

The CDR3 DNA sequence: TGCGCCAGCAGTCAATCGAGACTAGCGAGTGAGCAGTTCTTC. Amino acid sequence: CASSQSRLASEQFF. This chain uses TRBV23-1 with TRBJ2-1, with 8 nucleotides matching TRBD2. TRBV23-1 is classed as an ORF, of uncertain function. The CDR3 has 14 amino acids. Trimming removed 0 bases from V and 9 bases from J; junction bases left unmatched: 4.

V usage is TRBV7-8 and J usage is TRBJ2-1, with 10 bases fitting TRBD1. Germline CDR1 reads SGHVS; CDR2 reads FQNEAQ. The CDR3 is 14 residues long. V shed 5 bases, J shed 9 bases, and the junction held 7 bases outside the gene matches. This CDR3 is CASSVDRGDFEQFF. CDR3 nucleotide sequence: TGTGCCAGCAGCGTGGACAGGGGGGATTTTGAGCAGTTCTTC.

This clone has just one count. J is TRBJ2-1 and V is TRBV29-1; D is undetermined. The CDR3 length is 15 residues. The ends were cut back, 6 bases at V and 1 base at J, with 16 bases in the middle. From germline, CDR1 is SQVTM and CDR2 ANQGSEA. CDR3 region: CSVGRPPRSYNEQFF. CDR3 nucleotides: TGCAGCGTCGGTCGCCCCCCCCGATCCTACAATGAGCAGTTCTTC.

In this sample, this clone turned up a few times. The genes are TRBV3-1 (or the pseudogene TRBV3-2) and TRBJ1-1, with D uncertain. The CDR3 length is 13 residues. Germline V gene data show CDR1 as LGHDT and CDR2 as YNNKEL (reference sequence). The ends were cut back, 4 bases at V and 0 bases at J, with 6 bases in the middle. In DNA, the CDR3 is TGTGCCAGCAGCCTTTCATTGAACACTGAAGCTTTCTTT. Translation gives CASSLSLNTEAFF.

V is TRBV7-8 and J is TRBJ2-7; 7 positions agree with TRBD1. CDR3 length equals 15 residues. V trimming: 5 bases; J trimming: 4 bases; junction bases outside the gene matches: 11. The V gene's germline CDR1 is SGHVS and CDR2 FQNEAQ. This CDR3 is CASSNRDSARYEQYF. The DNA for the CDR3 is TGTGCCAGCAGCAACCGGGACAGCGCCCGGTACGAGCAGTACTTC.

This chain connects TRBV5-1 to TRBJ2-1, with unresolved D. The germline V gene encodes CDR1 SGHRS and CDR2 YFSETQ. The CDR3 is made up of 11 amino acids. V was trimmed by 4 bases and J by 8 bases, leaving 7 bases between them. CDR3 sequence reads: CASSSYDEQFF. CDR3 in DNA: TGCGCCAGCAGCAGCTATGATGAGCAGTTCTTC.

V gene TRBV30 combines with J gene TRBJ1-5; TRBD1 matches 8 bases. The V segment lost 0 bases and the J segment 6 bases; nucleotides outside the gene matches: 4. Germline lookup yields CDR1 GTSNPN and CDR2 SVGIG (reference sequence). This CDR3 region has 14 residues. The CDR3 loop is CAWSVGQGAQPQHF. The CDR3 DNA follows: TGTGCCTGGAGTGTAGGGCAGGGGGCTCAGCCCCAGCATTTT.

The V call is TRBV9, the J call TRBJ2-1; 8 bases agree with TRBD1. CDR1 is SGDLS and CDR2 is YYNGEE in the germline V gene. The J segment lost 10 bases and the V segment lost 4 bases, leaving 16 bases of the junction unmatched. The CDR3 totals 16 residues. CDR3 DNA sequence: TGTGCCAGCAGCCAGGGGAGCCAAACAGGGGGACAAGAGCAGTTCTTC. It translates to CASSQGSQTGGQEQFF.

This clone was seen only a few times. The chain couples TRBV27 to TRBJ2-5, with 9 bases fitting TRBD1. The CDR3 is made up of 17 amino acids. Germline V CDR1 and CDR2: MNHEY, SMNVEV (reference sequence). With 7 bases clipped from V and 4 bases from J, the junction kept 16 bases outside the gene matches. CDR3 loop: CASISVGTGIMGETQYF. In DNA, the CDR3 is TGTGCCAGCATTTCTGTGGGGACAGGGATCATGGGAGAGACCCAGTACTTC.

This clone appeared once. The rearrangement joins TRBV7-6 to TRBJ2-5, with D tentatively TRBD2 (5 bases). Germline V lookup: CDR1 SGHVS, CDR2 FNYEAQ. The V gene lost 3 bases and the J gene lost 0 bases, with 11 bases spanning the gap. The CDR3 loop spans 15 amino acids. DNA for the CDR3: TGTGCCAGCAGCTTGAGGGCCACGTACCAAGAGACCCAGTACTTC. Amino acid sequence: CASSLRATYQETQYF.

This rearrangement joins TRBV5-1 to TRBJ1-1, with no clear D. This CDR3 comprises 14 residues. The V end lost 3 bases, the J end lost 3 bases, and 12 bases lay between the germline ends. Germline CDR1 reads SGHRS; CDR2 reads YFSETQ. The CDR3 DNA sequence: TGCGCCAGCAGCTCAACAGATACCTACACTGAAGCTTTCTTT. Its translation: CASSSTDTYTEAFF.

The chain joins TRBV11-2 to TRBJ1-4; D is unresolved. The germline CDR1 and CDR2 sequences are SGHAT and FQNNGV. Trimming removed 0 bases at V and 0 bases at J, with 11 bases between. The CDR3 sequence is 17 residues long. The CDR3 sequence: CASSLDLVQTTNEKLFF. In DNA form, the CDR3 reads TGTGCCAGCAGCTTAGATCTGGTACAAACAACTAATGAAAAACTGTTTTTT. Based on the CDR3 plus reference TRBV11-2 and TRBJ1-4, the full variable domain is EAGVAQSPRYKIIEKRQSVAFWCNPISGHATLYWYQQILGQGPKLLIQFQNNGVVDDSQLPKDRFSAERLKGVDSTLKIQPAKLEDSAVYLCASSLDLVQTTNEKLFFGSGTQLSVL.

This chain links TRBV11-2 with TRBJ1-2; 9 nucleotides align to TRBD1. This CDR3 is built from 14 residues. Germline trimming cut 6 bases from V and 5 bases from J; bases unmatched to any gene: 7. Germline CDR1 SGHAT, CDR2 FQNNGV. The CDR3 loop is CASRPTGGAYGYTF. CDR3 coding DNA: TGTGCCAGCAGACCTACAGGGGGCGCGTATGGCTACACCTTC.

The CDR3 bases are TGTGCCAGCAGCTTACAGGGGGCGTCTGTGGATCAGCCCCAGCATTTT. Residues: CASSLQGASVDQPQHF. This sequence joins TRBV5-5 and TRBJ1-5; 9 positions match TRBD1. The trim removed 2 bases at V and 5 bases at J, leaving 8 bases unmatched. The CDR3 sequence is 16 residues long. Germline V lookup: CDR1 SGHKS, CDR2 YYEKEE (reference sequence).

CDR3 sequence (DNA): TGTGCCAGCTCACAAGGACAAGACGCTAACTATGGCTACACCTTC. Protein: CASSQGQDANYGYTF. This chain connects TRBV18 to TRBJ1-2; TRBD1 might be the D (5 bases). The CDR3 contains 15 residues. The V gene's germline CDR1 is KGHSH and CDR2 LQKENI. Trimming took off 4 bases at V and 0 bases at J, with 12 bases between the two ends.

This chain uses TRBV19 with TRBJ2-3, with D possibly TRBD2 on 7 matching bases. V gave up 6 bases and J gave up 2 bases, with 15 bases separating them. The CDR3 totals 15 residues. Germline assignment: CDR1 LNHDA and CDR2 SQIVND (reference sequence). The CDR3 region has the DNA TGTGCCAGTAGGGTAGGGGGGGCAGTCACAGATACGCAGTATTTT. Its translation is CASRVGGAVTDTQYF.